Sequencing of this T cell receptor beta chain was carried out in a study of cytomegalovirus exposure and HLA in healthy donors (dated by TCRdb to 2016 to 2017). Some background on the complete study: In an earlier analysis of fewer than 750 of the donors, approximately 300 Gb of sequence data and 90 million to 120 million unique TCR beta sequences from approximately 180 million T cells were reported. Using immunosequencing, the study profiled T cell repertoires from about 650 subjects and related those repertoires to cytomegalovirus serostatus. Among the roughly 390 genotyped donors, approximately 81% belonged to the genetic ancestry cluster associated with self-reported Caucasian donors. All discovery cohort repertoires had been generated on a single sequencing platform. In a later genetic analysis, genome-wide SNP genotypes for 398 of the 666 donors were used, and that subset was treated as a discovery cohort. Alongside the repertoire data, information on donor age, sex, ethnicity and CMV serostatus was compiled. Both class I and class II loci were covered by HLA typing, at four-digit resolution. Typing coverage varied by locus: roughly 629-640 donors for A, B, C, DRB1 and DQB1; roughly 520 for DQA1; 606 for DPA1; around 490 for DPB1. An earlier analysis of approximately 630 of the donors applied high-throughput TCR beta sequencing to assess whether each TCR beta V gene segment acted as functional or pseudogenic. Among some 410 genotyped donors of the cohort, an average of approximately 240,000 unique TCR beta nucleotide sequences was sequenced per donor, of which 15% to 20% were non-productive. To predict cytomegalovirus infection status, the study brought together high-throughput TCR immunosequencing, statistical association of individual TCRs with disease status, and machine learning. The aim of the study was to test whether cataloging public T cell receptors could identify signatures of past pathogen exposure. The later analysis used no new phenotypic data to find candidate immune exposures, relying instead on TCR beta sequences and their occurrence across donors. Besides the first cohort of around 670 subjects, a separate validation cohort made up of 120 or so different subjects was used. An early release that covered some 640 HLA-typed donors contained around 300 gigabases of sequencing data and 70 million to 100 million unique TCR sequences. A handful of DR-DQ haplotypes were treated as single units for association and clustering because of strong linkage in the cohort. To study patterns of TCR occurrence, a later analysis re-analyzed previously published TCR beta repertoires from several hundred donors and added high-resolution HLA genotyping.

In total, more than 500 healthy bone marrow donors made up the cohort. All cohort members were sampled while nominally healthy, although unrecorded immune exposures were likely present. The donor tested CMV seropositive and was one of the 289 seropositive cohort members. A peripheral blood sample was collected from each donor, and TCR beta sequencing was performed on peripheral blood mononuclear cells. Genomic DNA extraction from the blood cell samples was performed with the Qiagen DNeasy Blood Extraction Kit. The study at large found these results: A further reported finding was that TCR beta sequences accurately predicted the HLA-A and HLA-B alleles for most subjects in the first cohort. In vitro tests confirmed that a few of the cytomegalovirus-associated TCR beta chains recognize cytomegalovirus antigens. A later analysis found that most CMV-associated TCR beta chains appeared HLA-restricted, with HLA associations seemingly driven largely by CMV exposure. Compared with equally common non-associated chains, HLA-associated TCR beta chains in a later analysis were more clonally expanded and had lower generation probabilities. An earlier analysis of 587 of the donors showed that most TCR beta V segments appeared in productive rearrangements either about 90% or about 30% of the time, which broadly matched IMGT annotations. According to a later analysis, parvovirus B19, influenza, CMV and Epstein-Barr virus appeared linked to several top co-occurrence clusters. It was suggested by the authors that the approach could potentially be generalized to other disease states and immunological phenotypes. According to a later genetic analysis, donors in an Asian-associated ancestry cluster had fewer N-insertions in productive TCRs than the roughly 700-donor mean. A later genetic analysis associated a missense DCLRE1C variant with V-gene and J-gene trimming of TCR beta chains, and an independent cohort replicated the association. A cluster of highly shared sequence variants was judged likely to represent a technical artifact of the sequencing pipeline. The 87-base-pair reads could not distinguish some IMGT-functional V segments, including TRBV6-2 and TRBV6-3, so those segments were excluded. Linkage disequilibrium might explain the correlated functional status among segregating V segments, but an unknown experimental factor could not be ruled out. The earlier analysis of 450 to 700 of the donors excluded fewer than 20 rarely observed V segments, including chromosome 9 orphons, because counts were too low. Sequencing depth was assumed to be roughly uniform across donors in the presence/absence analyses, though that assumption may not hold. A later analysis found that TCR association rates varied across HLA loci, with DRB1 alleles showing the most associated TCRs and HLA-C alleles the fewest. When HLA alleles, especially DR and DQ, strongly co-occurred, attributing TCR associations to individual alleles was difficult. For the cohort, immune exposure information was limited to CMV serostatus. Only TCR beta chains were sequenced in this cohort, and the absence of alpha or paired-chain data limited detectable features. Cytomegalovirus status was reported to be diagnosed by the classifier with high specificity and sensitivity in both the original and validation cohorts. At a false discovery rate of 0.05, a later analysis linked approximately 18,000 TCR beta sequences to specific HLA alleles. Because HLA typing was missing for some donors at each locus, association tests included only the typed subset. Most TCR sequences were seen in very few donors, while some public TCRs were found in many individuals. The study gave a list of some 150 TCR beta chains associated with cytomegalovirus.

Measured from the cysteine to the phenylalanine, the CDR3 is 15 residues long. Just CDR3 DNA is preserved here, 45 bases in frame from base 1. The germline V gene encodes CDR1 SGHNT and CDR2 YYREEE (reference sequence). Germline trimming amounts to 2 bases on V and 4 bases on J, with 6 as the count of junction bases outside the gene matches. Concerning this clone: Its antigen remains unidentified.

The library was produced with the immunoSEQ multiplex PCR assay. For the multiplex PCR, a mixture combining 60 forward primers for TCR Vbeta segments and 13 reverse primers for TCR Jbeta segments was used. A multiplex PCR assay on genomic DNA amplified the CDR3 region of rearranged TCR beta genes. The Illumina HiSeq System was used to sequence the amplified TCR beta libraries as 87-base-pair reads. On the authors' methods: A later analysis counted approximately 74 million unique TCR beta chains across the 666 repertoires, and 9.5 million to 11 million of these chains were shared by at least two donors. Raw reads were error-corrected and collapsed into unique sequences by a nearest-neighbor algorithm in which closely related sequences were merged to remove PCR and sequencing errors. Alignment of CDR3 sequences to IMGT reference sequences was used to assign V, D and J gene segments. Each retained sequence needed at least a six-nucleotide match to both a V gene segment and a J gene segment. Rearrangements were called productive when the CDR3 lacked stop codons and stayed in frame with V and J; all others were non-productive. Following IMGT convention, CDR3 was defined as the stretch from the second conserved V-encoded cysteine to the conserved J-encoded phenylalanine. In an earlier analysis of more than 550 of the donors, sequences lacking an unambiguous match to a single V gene segment were excluded. In an earlier analysis of approximately 550 of the donors, V segments were called functional above 56.7% productive rearrangements and were called segregating when the between-donor standard deviation exceeded 5%. To diagnose cytomegalovirus status from the catalog of TCR beta chain sequences, a statistical classification framework was built. In a later analysis, TCR nucleotide sequences were compared against IMGT/GENE-DB human TR gene sequences so that V and J genes could be assigned. The TCRdist pipeline was used in a later analysis to assign CDR3 sequences and most-parsimonious VDJ recombination scenarios. In a later analysis, each TCR beta chain was defined by its CDR3 amino acid sequence together with its V-gene family, and reads without a unique V-gene family were excluded. A later analysis removed 592 highly shared, low-generation-probability nucleotide sequences to deal with suspected cross-contamination and a sequencing artifact. For each public chain, a later analysis derived a clonal expansion index from normalized ranks of inferred template counts within each repertoire. A later analysis computed generation probabilities with a VDJ recombination model fitted to out-of-frame rearrangements, and checked the results against IGoR. In a later analysis, TCR-TCR, TCR-HLA and TCR-CMV co-occurrence was scored with hypergeometric tests, and a repertoire-size bias correction was applied to TCR pairs. A later analysis estimated false discovery rates by permuting HLA or CMV assignments 20 times. In a later analysis, co-occurring TCRs were grouped using DBSCAN, with TCRdist sequence similarity added in when clustering inside HLA-allele-positive subsets. Co-occurrence clustering excluded repertoires with fewer than 30,000 or more than 120,000 public chains, plus five with anomalous nucleotide sharing. The clones in this table, taken by TCRdb from immuneACCESS, are in-frame only. Not every clone is retained; where verified, under half of the shortfall comes from an unresolved V gene, and the cause of the rest is unknown. That table supplies the V and J calls and clone size; D and trimming were determined from the DNA. The table for this sample shows around 210,000 clones. More than 0.95% of the sample goes to the ten largest clones.

The sequencing input was PBMCs. This TCR derives from a girl aged 2 to 10 in good health and CMV-seropositive. This chain joins TRBV5-4 to TRBJ2-7, and 10 bases in between align with TRBD2. The CDR3 region has the sequence CASSFKREGPYEQYF. Read as DNA, the sequence is TGTGCCAGCAGCTTCAAGCGGGAGGGCCCGTACGAGCAGTACTTC.